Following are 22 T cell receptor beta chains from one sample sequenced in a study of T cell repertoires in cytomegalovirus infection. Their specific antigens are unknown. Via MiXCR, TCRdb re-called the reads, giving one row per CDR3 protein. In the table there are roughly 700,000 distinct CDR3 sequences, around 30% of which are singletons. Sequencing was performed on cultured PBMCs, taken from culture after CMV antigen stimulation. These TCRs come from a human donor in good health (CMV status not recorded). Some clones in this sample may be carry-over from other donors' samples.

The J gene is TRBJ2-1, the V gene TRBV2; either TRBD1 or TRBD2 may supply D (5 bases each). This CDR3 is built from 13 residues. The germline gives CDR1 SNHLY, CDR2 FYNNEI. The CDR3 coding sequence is TGTGTCCAGCGCCGGGACGGTACCCATGAGCAGTTCTTC. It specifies CVQRRDGTHEQFF.

The CDR3 coding sequence is TGTGCCAGCAGTTTTCGGACAGGGGCGAACACTGAAGCTTTCTTT. This sequence encodes CASSFRTGANTEAFF. The V call is TRBV6-6, the J call TRBJ1-1, with TRBD1 matching over 9 bases. With V trimmed by 4 bases and J by 1 base, 4 bases remained unmatched. Germline lookup yields CDR1 MNHNY and CDR2 SVGAGI (reference sequence). The CDR3 totals 15 residues.

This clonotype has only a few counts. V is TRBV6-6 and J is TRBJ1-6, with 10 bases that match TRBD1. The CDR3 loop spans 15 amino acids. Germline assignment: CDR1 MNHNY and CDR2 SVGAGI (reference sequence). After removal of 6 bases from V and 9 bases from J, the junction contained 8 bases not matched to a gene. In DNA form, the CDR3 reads TGTGCCAGCAGGGGTTTGACAGGGGGCAGTTCACCCCTCCACTTT. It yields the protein CASRGLTGGSSPLHF.

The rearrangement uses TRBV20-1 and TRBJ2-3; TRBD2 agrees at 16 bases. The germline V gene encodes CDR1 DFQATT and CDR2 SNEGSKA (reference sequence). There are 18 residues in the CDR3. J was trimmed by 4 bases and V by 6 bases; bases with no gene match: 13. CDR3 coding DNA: TGCAGTGCCAGATCCGGGACTAGCGGGAGGGCCAGGGCAGATACGCAGTATTTT. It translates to CSARSGTSGRARADTQYF.

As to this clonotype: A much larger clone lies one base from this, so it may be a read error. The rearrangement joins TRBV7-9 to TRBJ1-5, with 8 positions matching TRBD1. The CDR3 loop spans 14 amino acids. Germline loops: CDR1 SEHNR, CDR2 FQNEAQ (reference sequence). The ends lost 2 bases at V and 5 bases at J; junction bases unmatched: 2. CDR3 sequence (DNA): TGTGCCAGCAGCTTAACGACAGGGGATCAGCCCCAGCATTTT. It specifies CASSLTTGDQPQHF.

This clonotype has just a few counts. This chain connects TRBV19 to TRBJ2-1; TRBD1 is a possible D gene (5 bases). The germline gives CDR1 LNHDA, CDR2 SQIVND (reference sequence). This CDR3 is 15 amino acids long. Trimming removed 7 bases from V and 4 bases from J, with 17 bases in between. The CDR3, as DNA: TGTGCCAGTACCATATCTACAGGCCGTTACAATGAGCAGTTCTTC. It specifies CASTISTGRYNEQFF. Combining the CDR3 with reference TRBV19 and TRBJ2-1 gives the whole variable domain DGGITQSPKYLFRKEGQNVTLSCEQNLNHDAMYWYRQDPGQGLRLIYYSQIVNDFQKGDIAEGYSVSREKKESFPLTVTSAQKNPTAFYLCASTISTGRYNEQFFGPGTRLTVL.

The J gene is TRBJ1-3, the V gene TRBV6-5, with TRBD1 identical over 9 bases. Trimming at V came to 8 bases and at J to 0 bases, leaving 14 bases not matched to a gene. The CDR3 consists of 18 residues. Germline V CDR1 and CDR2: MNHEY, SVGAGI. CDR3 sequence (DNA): TGTGCCAGCTCCTCACTCTATAGGACAGGGGTCTCTGGAAACACCATATATTTT. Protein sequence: CASSSLYRTGVSGNTIYF.

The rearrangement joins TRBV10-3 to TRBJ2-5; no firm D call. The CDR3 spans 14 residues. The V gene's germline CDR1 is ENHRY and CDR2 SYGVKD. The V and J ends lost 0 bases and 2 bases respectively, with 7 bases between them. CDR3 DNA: TGTGCCATCAGTGAGTCTATGCTTCAAGAGACCCAGTACTTC. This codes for CAISESMLQETQYF.

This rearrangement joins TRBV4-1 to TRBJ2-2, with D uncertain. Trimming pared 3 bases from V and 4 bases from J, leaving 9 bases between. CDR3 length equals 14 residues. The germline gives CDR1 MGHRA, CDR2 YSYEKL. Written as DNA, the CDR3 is TGCGCCAGCAGCCAGGTCAAGCCCACCGGGGAGCTGTTTTTT. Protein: CASSQVKPTGELFF.

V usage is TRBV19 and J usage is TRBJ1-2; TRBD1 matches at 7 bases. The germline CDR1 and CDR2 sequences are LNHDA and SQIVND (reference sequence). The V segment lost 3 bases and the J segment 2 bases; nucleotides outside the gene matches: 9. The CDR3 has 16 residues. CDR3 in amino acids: CASSMAGGYGNYGYTF. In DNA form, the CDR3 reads TGTGCCAGTAGTATGGCAGGGGGGTATGGAAACTATGGCTACACCTTC.

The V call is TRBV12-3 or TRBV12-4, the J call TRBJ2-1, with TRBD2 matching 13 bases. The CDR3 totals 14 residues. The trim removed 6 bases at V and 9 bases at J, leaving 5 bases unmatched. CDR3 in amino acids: CASRGLAGEGEQFF. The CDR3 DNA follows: TGTGCCAGCAGAGGACTAGCGGGAGAGGGTGAGCAGTTCTTC.

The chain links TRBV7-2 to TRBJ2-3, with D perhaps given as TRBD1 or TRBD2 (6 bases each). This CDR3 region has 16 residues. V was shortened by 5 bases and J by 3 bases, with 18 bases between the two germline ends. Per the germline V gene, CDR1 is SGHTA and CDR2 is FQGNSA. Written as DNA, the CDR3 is TGTGCCAGCAGCCTACTTAAAGGGGGGACGACAGATACGCAGTATTTT. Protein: CASSLLKGGTTDTQYF.

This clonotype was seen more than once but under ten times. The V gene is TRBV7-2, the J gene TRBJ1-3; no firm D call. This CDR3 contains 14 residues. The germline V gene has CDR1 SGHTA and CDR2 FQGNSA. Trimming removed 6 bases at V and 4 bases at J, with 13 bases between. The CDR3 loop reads CASSPSAPGNTIYF. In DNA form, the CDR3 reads TGTGCCAGCAGTCCCTCAGCTCCCGGAAACACCATATATTTT.

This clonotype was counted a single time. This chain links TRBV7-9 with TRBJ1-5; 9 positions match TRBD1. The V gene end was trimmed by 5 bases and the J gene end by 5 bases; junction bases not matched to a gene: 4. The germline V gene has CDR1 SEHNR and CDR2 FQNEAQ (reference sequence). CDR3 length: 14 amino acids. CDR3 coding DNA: TGTGCCAGCAGCCCCTGGGACAGGGATCAGCCCCAGCATTTT. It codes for CASSPWDRDQPQHF.

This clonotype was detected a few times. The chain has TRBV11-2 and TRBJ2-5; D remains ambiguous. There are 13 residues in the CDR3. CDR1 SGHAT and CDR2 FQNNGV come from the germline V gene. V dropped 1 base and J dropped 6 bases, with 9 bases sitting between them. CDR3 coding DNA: TGTGCCAGCAGCTTAGCACCTGCGAAGACCCAGTACTTC. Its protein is CASSLAPAKTQYF.

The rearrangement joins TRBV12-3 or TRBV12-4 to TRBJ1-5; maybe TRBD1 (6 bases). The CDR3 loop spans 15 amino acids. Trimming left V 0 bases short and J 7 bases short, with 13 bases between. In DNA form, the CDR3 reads TGTGCCAGCAGTTTAGCGCGGAGGGGGGTACAGCCCCAGCATTTT. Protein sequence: CASSLARRGVQPQHF.

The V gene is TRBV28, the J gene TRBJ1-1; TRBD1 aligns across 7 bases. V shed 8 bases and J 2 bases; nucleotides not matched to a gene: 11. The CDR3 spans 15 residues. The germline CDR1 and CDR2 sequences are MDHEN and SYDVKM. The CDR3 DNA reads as TGTGCCAGCGGTCCTCTGCAGGGGGAAAACACTGAAGCTTTCTTT. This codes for CASGPLQGENTEAFF.

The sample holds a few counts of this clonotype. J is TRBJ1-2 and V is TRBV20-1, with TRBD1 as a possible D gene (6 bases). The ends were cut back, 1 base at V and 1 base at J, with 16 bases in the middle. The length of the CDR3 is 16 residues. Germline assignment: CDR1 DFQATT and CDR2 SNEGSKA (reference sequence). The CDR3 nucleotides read TGCAGTGCTAGAGTCACCGGGCAGGGGAATAACTATGGCTACACCTTC. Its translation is CSARVTGQGNNYGYTF.

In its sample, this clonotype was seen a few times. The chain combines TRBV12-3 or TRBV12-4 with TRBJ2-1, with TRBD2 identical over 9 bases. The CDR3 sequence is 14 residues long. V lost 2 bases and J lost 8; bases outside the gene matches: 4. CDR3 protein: CASSLRGGGYEQFF. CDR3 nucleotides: TGTGCCAGCAGTTTACGCGGGGGGGGCTATGAGCAGTTCTTC.

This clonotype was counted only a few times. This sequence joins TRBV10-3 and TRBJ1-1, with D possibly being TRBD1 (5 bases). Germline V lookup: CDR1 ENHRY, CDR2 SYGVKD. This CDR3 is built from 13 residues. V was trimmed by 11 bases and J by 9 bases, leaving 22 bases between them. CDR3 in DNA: TGTGCCGTCTCCCCGAGGGACGAATTAAAAGCTTTCTTT. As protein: CAVSPRDELKAFF.

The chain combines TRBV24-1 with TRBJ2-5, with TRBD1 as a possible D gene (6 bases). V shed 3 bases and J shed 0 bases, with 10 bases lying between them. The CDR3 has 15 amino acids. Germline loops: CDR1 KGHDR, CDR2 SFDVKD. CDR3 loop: CATSDQTGYQETQYF. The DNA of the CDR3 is TGTGCCACCAGTGATCAGACAGGATACCAAGAGACCCAGTACTTC.

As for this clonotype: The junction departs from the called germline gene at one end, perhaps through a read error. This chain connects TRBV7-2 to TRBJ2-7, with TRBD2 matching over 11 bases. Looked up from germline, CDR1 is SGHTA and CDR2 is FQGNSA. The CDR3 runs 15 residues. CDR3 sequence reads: CASSLAGGLSYEQYF. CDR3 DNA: TGTGCCAGCAGCCTAGCGGGGGGACTCTCCTACGAGCAGTACTTC.